Following are 9 T cell receptor beta chains from one sample sequenced in a study of Ad26.COV2.S vaccination and SARS-CoV-2 variants. Treatment described: about 20 received Ad26.COV2.S at low or high dose, single or two shots; a few received placebo; per-sample allocation not given. At day 63 after the first vaccine or placebo injection, samples were drawn. The data were produced by immunoSEQ multiplex PCR, yet TCRdb's version contains in-frame clones alone and is incomplete. Of 440,000 or so clones detected, roughly 91% appear once; the ten largest clones hold around 4.5%. The sample was peripheral blood, taken in a trial of Ad26.COV2.S vaccine versus placebo. The receptors were sampled from a person between 18 and 65 years old who received the Ad26.COV2.S COVID-19 vaccine or a placebo.

The rearrangement joins TRBV4-2 to TRBJ1-3; maybe TRBD1 (6 bases). Trimming took 0 bases from V and 3 from J, leaving 9 bases between them. In germline, CDR1 is LGHNA, CDR2 YNFKEQ. The CDR3 covers 15 residues. The CDR3, as DNA: TGTGCCAGCAGCCAAGACAGGGGAGGTGGAAACACCATATATTTT. Its protein is CASSQDRGGGNTIYF.

The rearrangement joins TRBV28 to TRBJ1-2; the match to TRBD1 covers 7 bases. V was clipped by 7 bases and J by 7 bases; unmatched bases: 9. Per the germline V gene, CDR1 is MDHEN and CDR2 is SYDVKM. The CDR3 contains 13 residues. The CDR3 sequence is CASKRGGEGGYTF. CDR3 coding DNA: TGTGCCAGCAAACGAGGGGGCGAAGGTGGCTACACCTTC.

This rearrangement joins TRBV6-5 to TRBJ2-2; 11 nucleotides align to TRBD1. V lost 10 bases and J lost 5; bases outside the gene matches: 6. Germline V lookup: CDR1 MNHEY, CDR2 SVGAGI. The CDR3 spans 14 residues. CDR3 amino acids: CATGQGARTGELFF. The CDR3 DNA is TGTGCCACCGGACAGGGGGCAAGAACCGGGGAGCTGTTTTTT.

The chain has TRBV6-5 and TRBJ1-4, with a weak D call TRBD1 (5 bases). The V and J ends lost 6 bases and 7 bases respectively, with 12 bases between them. The CDR3 is 13 amino acids. Germline lookup yields CDR1 MNHEY and CDR2 SVGAGI. In DNA, the CDR3 is TGTGCCAGCAGGTCGGGGGACGTTGAAAAACTGTTTTTT. This translates into CASRSGDVEKLFF.

This chain joins TRBV6-2 or TRBV6-3 and TRBJ2-2; weak D call: TRBD2 (5 bases). The CDR3 runs to 16 residues. Germline-derived CDR1 and CDR2 are MNHEY and SVGEGT. The germline V and J ends were trimmed by 6 bases and 13 bases, with 27 bases remaining between them. The CDR3 loop is CASSQGTDSWNFALFF. CDR3 DNA: TGTGCCAGCAGCCAAGGAACGGACTCATGGAACTTCGCGCTGTTTTTT.

The chain employs TRBV9 and TRBJ2-7, with D possibly being TRBD1 (7 bases). Germline CDR1 and CDR2: SGDLS and YYNGEE. The CDR3 has 16 amino acids. The V gene lost 4 bases and the J gene lost 2 bases, with 19 bases spanning the gap. Here the CDR3 DNA reads TGTGCCAGCAGCATGAGGCGGGACAGTCGTCCCTACGAGCAGTACTTC. Translation: CASSMRRDSRPYEQYF.

The chain couples TRBV7-9 to TRBJ1-5; D ambiguous. The germline V gene has CDR1 SEHNR and CDR2 FQNEAQ (reference sequence). V was cut by 2 bases and J by 6 bases, with 8 bases left in between. This CDR3 spans 13 amino acids. The CDR3 bases are TGTGCCAGCAGCTTAATGGGGAGTCAGCCCCAGCATTTT. Protein product: CASSLMGSQPQHF.

V is TRBV6-1 and J is TRBJ1-4; unclear D gene. Germline CDR1 MNHNS, CDR2 SASEGT. The CDR3 covers 14 residues. Trimming removed 2 bases from V and 5 bases from J, with 9 bases in between. CDR3 protein: CASSEPGINEKLFF. Written as DNA, the CDR3 is TGTGCCAGCAGTGAACCGGGTATCAATGAAAAACTGTTTTTT.

This clone appeared once. This rearrangement joins TRBV15 to TRBJ2-1, with TRBD1 as a possible D gene (7 bases). V gave up 0 bases and J gave up 8 bases, with 17 bases separating them. The CDR3 has 16 residues. Per germline, CDR1 LNHNV and CDR2 YYDKDF (reference sequence). The CDR3 DNA follows: TGTGCCACCAGCAGAGATACCCCAGGGGGGTCCGATGAGCAGTTCTTC. Its protein product is CATSRDTPGGSDEQFF.